Below, 21 T cell receptor beta chains from the same sample are listed, as sequenced in a study of CD8 T cells in Susac syndrome (dated by TCRdb to the late 2010s). Libraries came from the immunoSEQ multiplex PCR assay. RNA was extracted using the RNeasy kit, and roughly 0.45 to 1 microgram was reverse transcribed with random hexamers. TCRdb trimmed the raw reads at Q25, called clones with MiXCR and kept productive beta chains. Under each unique CDR3 protein, matching rows form one entry showing the most common genes and DNA. For this sample the table gives about 150,000 distinct CDR3 sequences, of which 85% to 95% were detected only once. Together, the top ten hold 0.18% of the sample. The material sequenced was CD8+ T cells from PBMCs. These receptors were obtained from a human donor with Susac syndrome.

This chain joins TRBV5-6 and TRBJ1-1, with D possibly TRBD1 on 6 matching bases. Germline assignment: CDR1 SGHDT and CDR2 YYEEEE. The CDR3 runs to 12 residues. V was shortened by 4 bases and J by 7 bases, with 11 bases between the two germline ends. The CDR3 is CASSRGQHEAFF. DNA of the CDR3: TGTGCCAGCAGCCGAGGACAGCATGAAGCTTTCTTT.

The rearrangement joins TRBV14 to TRBJ1-1; D gene unclear. Trimming took 0 bases from V and 4 from J, leaving 9 bases between them. This CDR3 region has 14 residues. Germline loops: CDR1 SGHDN, CDR2 FVKESK. Here the CDR3 reads CASSQELTSTEAFF. The CDR3 bases are TGTGCCAGCAGCCAAGAACTTACATCCACTGAAGCTTTCTTT.

The chain links TRBV5-1 to TRBJ2-7, with no clear D. V was clipped by 0 bases and J by 0 bases, with 7 bases between them. The germline V gene has CDR1 SGHRS and CDR2 YFSETQ. The CDR3 spans 14 residues. The CDR3 DNA is TGCGCCAGCAGCTTGGAAGCGAGCTCCTACGAGCAGTACTTC. Translated, it gives CASSLEASSYEQYF.

This chain joins TRBV5-6 and TRBJ1-3; no definite D call. The CDR3 is made up of 13 amino acids. Germline CDR1 SGHDT, CDR2 YYEEEE. V was clipped by 1 base and J by 0 bases, with 2 bases between them. The CDR3 DNA reads TGTGCCAGCAGCTTGCACTCTGGAAACACCATATATTTT. Amino acids: CASSLHSGNTIYF.

The rearrangement links TRBV27 to TRBJ2-5; D gene uncertain. V was trimmed by 6 bases and J by 5 bases, leaving 16 bases between them. The CDR3 sequence is 14 residues long. Germline-derived CDR1 and CDR2 are MNHEY and SMNVEV (reference sequence). The CDR3 coding sequence is TGTGCCAGCAGATTGTTCGGGTCGGCGGAGACCCAGTACTTC. The encoded protein is CASRLFGSAETQYF.

This clonotype was observed a single time. The chain has TRBV9 and TRBJ1-1, with 7 bases lining up with TRBD1. The CDR3 has 18 residues. After removal of 1 base from V and 0 bases from J, the junction contained 12 bases not matched to a gene. Germline loops: CDR1 SGDLS, CDR2 YYNGEE. In DNA form, the CDR3 reads TGTGCCAGCAGCGTAAGCCCGACAGGGCTACACATGAACACTGAAGCTTTCTTT. Amino acids: CASSVSPTGLHMNTEAFF.

The chain employs TRBV7-3 and TRBJ2-7; TRBD1 matches 12 bases. J was trimmed by 5 bases and V by 5 bases; bases with no gene match: 16. The CDR3 runs to 18 residues. Germline CDR1 SGHTA, CDR2 FQGTGA. CDR3 in amino acids: CASSQGQGAQITAHEQYF. DNA of the CDR3: TGTGCCAGCAGCCAGGGACAGGGGGCGCAAATAACAGCCCACGAGCAGTACTTC.

This CDR3 is CASSLNADTQYF. CDR3 DNA: TGTGCCAGCAGCTTGAACGCAGATACGCAGTATTTT. This sequence joins TRBV5-4 and TRBJ2-3; no clear D gene. V lost 1 base and J 4 bases, leaving 4 bases between the germline ends. The CDR3 has 12 residues. From germline, CDR1 is SGHNT and CDR2 YYREEE (reference sequence).

This chain joins TRBV7-2 and TRBJ1-5, with D maybe TRBD1 (5 bases). This CDR3 comprises 15 residues. V was pared by 6 bases and J by 7 bases, with 19 bases between. Germline CDR1 and CDR2: SGHTA and FQGNSA. In DNA, the CDR3 is TGTGCCAGCAGATATTCAGGGATGGGGAACCAGCCCCAGCATTTT. Its translation is CASRYSGMGNQPQHF.

A single count supports this clonotype. The chain uses TRBV3-1 and TRBJ2-7; TRBD1 matches 7 bases. Losses at the gene ends were 3 bases for V and 5 bases for J; bases not matched to a gene: 13. CDR3 size: 16 residues. Germline V gene lookup returns CDR1 LGHDT and CDR2 YNNKEL (reference sequence). CDR3 residues: CASSHTERTGLNEQYF. The CDR3, as DNA: TGTGCCAGCAGCCACACCGAACGGACAGGCCTGAACGAGCAGTACTTC.

The chain has TRBV27 and TRBJ2-5, with D possibly TRBD1 on 7 matching bases. The germline gives CDR1 MNHEY, CDR2 SMNVEV (reference sequence). This CDR3 region has 16 residues. V was trimmed by 0 bases and J by 1 base, leaving 12 bases between them. The chain's CDR3 is CASSLSAGQFQETQYF. The CDR3 nucleotides read TGTGCCAGCAGTTTATCGGCGGGACAGTTCCAAGAGACCCAGTACTTC.

The gene calls are TRBV29-1 and TRBJ2-7, with D unclear. Germline-derived CDR1 and CDR2 are SQVTM and ANQGSEA. Trimming removed 4 bases from V and 7 bases from J, with 11 bases in between. This CDR3 is 11 amino acids long. The CDR3 region has the DNA TGCAGCGTTGCCTGGGTGGAGGAGCAGTACTTC. It specifies CSVAWVEEQYF.

The gene calls are TRBV13 and TRBJ1-5; no definite D call. This CDR3 has 13 amino acids. Germline V gives CDR1 PRHDT, CDR2 FYEKMQ (reference sequence). V lost 4 bases to trimming and J lost 4 bases, with 8 bases between them. Here the CDR3 reads CASSSSKNQPQHF. The DNA of the CDR3 is TGTGCCAGCAGCTCGAGCAAGAATCAGCCCCAGCATTTT.

The chain couples TRBV29-1 to TRBJ2-1; TRBD2 aligns across 7 bases. The CDR3 covers 14 residues. In germline, CDR1 is SQVTM, CDR2 ANQGSEA. Germline trimming cut 7 bases from V and 0 bases from J; bases unmatched to any gene: 6. CDR3 nucleotides: TGCAGCGGGATCCGACTAGCCTCCTACAATGAGCAGTTCTTC. It encodes CSGIRLASYNEQFF.

The CDR3 loop reads CASVGRATEAFF. In nucleotides, the CDR3 is TGTGCCAGCGTAGGGAGGGCCACTGAAGCTTTCTTT. The chain couples TRBV12-3 or TRBV12-4 to TRBJ1-1; D remains unclear. The CDR3 spans 12 residues. The germline V and J ends were trimmed by 8 bases and 4 bases, with 11 bases remaining between them.

The V gene is TRBV12-3 or TRBV12-4, the J gene TRBJ2-5, with TRBD2 identical over 7 bases. The CDR3 loop spans 15 amino acids. Losses at the gene ends were 2 bases for V and 3 bases for J; bases not matched to a gene: 6. DNA for the CDR3: TGTGCCAGCAGTTTAACGCGGGAGAGGGAAGAGACCCAGTACTTC. It specifies CASSLTREREETQYF.

This chain joins TRBV15 and TRBJ2-5; unclear D gene. Trimming pared 5 bases from V and 0 bases from J, leaving 10 bases between. CDR3 length equals 14 residues. Germline V gene lookup returns CDR1 LNHNV and CDR2 YYDKDF (reference sequence). CDR3 DNA sequence: TGTGCCACCAGCTCAAAGCTGTACCAAGAGACCCAGTACTTC. Protein sequence: CATSSKLYQETQYF.

V gene TRBV29-1 combines with J gene TRBJ2-7, with TRBD1 matching 10 bases. The CDR3 has 14 residues. The trim removed 0 bases at V and 6 bases at J, leaving 5 bases unmatched. Germline-derived CDR1 and CDR2 are SQVTM and ANQGSEA. CDR3 nucleotides: TGCAGCGTTGAAGAATTTGACAGGGGGCGCGAGCAGTACTTC. Protein product: CSVEEFDRGREQYF.

This chain's CDR3 is CASSDPGGTSGGGSYEQYF. CDR3 DNA: TGTGCCAGCAGTGATCCGGGCGGGACTAGCGGGGGAGGATCCTACGAGCAGTACTTC. The rearrangement links TRBV2 to TRBJ2-7; TRBD2 agrees at 14 bases. CDR1 is SNHLY and CDR2 is FYNNEI in the germline V gene. The V gene end was trimmed by 3 bases and the J gene end by 1 base; junction bases not matched to a gene: 11. CDR3 length: 19 amino acids.

J is TRBJ2-1 and V is TRBV3-1; 7 bases are shared with TRBD2. With 4 bases clipped from V and 8 bases from J, the junction kept 8 bases outside the gene matches. Germline CDR1 is LGHDT and CDR2 is YNNKEL (reference sequence). The length of the CDR3 is 14 residues. The CDR3 DNA reads as TGTGCCAGCAGCCTGCTGTCCGCGGGAGATGAGCAGTTCTTC. It codes for CASSLLSAGDEQFF.

V gene TRBV7-9 combines with J gene TRBJ2-5, with no clear D. The CDR3 is made up of 14 amino acids. V was cut by 5 bases and J by 5 bases, with 15 bases left in between. The V gene's germline CDR1 is SEHNR and CDR2 FQNEAQ (reference sequence). CDR3 protein: CASSPPVPQETQYF. The CDR3 bases are TGTGCCAGCAGCCCCCCCGTACCTCAGGAGACCCAGTACTTC.